This is a list of T cell receptor beta chains from one sample in a study of T cells after yellow fever vaccination. TCRdb analysed the 5' RACE reads with MiXCR anew, one entry per CDR3 protein. Of some 560,000 distinct CDR3 sequences listed, roughly 17% were seen once; the top ten hold 15% to 20%. This sample comprised PBMCs, obtained about 5 days after the first yellow fever vaccination. Source of these receptors: a man aged 18 to 29 who received the YFV17D yellow fever vaccine. CDR3s include the opening cysteine and the closing phenylalanine or tryptophan. Each record gives: clone size, J gene, V gene, CDR3 length, D gene, CDR3 DNA, CDR3 protein. A D gene is named only where the DNA matches it firmly. Only some rows state a clone size, as once, few, many or a class for expanded clones.

-	TRBJ1-5	TRBV6-5	14	-	TGTGCCAGCAGTTACTGGGGGGAAAATCAGCCCCAGCATTTT	CASSYWGENQPQHF
-	TRBJ1-2	TRBV4-1	15	-	TGCGCCAGCAGCCAAGTCAAATCACCAGGGCTTTTCTGCACCTTC	CASSQVKSPGLFCTF
-	TRBJ2-1	TRBV12-3/TRBV12-4	16	-	TGTGCCAGCTCAGTGATGCCCTATGGACGGAAAAATGAGCAGTTCTTC	CASSVMPYGRKNEQFF
-	TRBJ2-2	TRBV6-1	15	-	TGTGCCAGCAGTGATGGAACGGAGAACACCGGGGAGCTGTTTTTT	CASSDGTENTGELFF
-	TRBJ1-1	TRBV7-9	14	-	TGTGCCAGCAGACACGGGGGGATGAACACTGAAGCTTTCTTT	CASRHGGMNTEAFF
few	TRBJ1-1	TRBV5-1	15	TRBD1	TGCGCCAGCAGCGCCCGGGACAGCGGACAAACTGAAGCTTTCTTT	CASSARDSGQTEAFF
-	TRBJ2-1	TRBV2	16	TRBD2	TGTGCCAGCAGTGGACTTACTAGCGGGGTCGAGAATGAGCAGTTCTTC	CASSGLTSGVENEQFF
-	TRBJ2-2	TRBV14	13	-	TGTGCCAGCAGCCAAGATTTGGGCCGGGAGCTGTTTTTT	CASSQDLGRELFF
-	TRBJ1-3	TRBV25-1	15	TRBD1	TGTGCCAGCAGTGGCTACAGGGGCTCTGGAAACACCATATATTTT	CASSGYRGSGNTIYF
-	TRBJ2-5	TRBV7-9	13	TRBD2	TGTGCCAGCCGATCGGGGGAGGGAGAGACCCAGTACTTC	CASRSGEGETQYF
many	TRBJ2-3	TRBV5-1	13	-	TGCGCCAGCAGCACTCCGAGGGGAGATACGCAGTATTTT	CASSTPRGDTQYF
-	TRBJ2-3	TRBV5-6	13	-	TGTGCCAGCATTAGGGGTTACACAGATACGCAGTATTTT	CASIRGYTDTQYF
-	TRBJ2-5	TRBV6-5	15	-	TGTGCCAGCAGTTACTCCCGATCAGGCCAAGAGACCCAGTACTTC	CASSYSRSGQETQYF
-	TRBJ2-7	TRBV7-2	14	-	TGTGCCAGCAGCCCGGATAGAGGGACGTACGAGCAGTACTTC	CASSPDRGTYEQYF
-	TRBJ2-5	TRBV20-1	13	-	TGCAGTGCTAGAGATCAGGGAAGAGAGACCCAGTACTTC	CSARDQGRETQYF
many	TRBJ1-2	TRBV7-2	13	-	TGTGCCAGCAGACCCGACAGTAACTATGGCTACACCTTC	CASRPDSNYGYTF
-	TRBJ1-1	TRBV5-1	14	TRBD1	TGCGCCAGCAGCCAACAGGGGACCAACACTGAAGCTTTCTTT	CASSQQGTNTEAFF
-	TRBJ1-4	TRBV6-2/TRBV6-3	14	-	TGTGCCAGCAGCCGAGGAATTGGATATGAAAAACTGTTTTTT	CASSRGIGYEKLFF
few	TRBJ1-2	TRBV7-9	13	-	TGTGCCAGCAGGGATCGGGAGGGTCGTGGCTACACCTTC	CASRDREGRGYTF
few	TRBJ2-1	TRBV11-3	16	TRBD1	TGTGCCAGCAGCTCCAGATGGGGACAGGGATACAATGAGCAGTTCTTC	CASSSRWGQGYNEQFF
-	TRBJ2-7	TRBV27	14	-	TGTGCCAGCAGTACCTACAGGGAGGGCTACGAGCAGTACTTC	CASSTYREGYEQYF
many	TRBJ1-1	TRBV12-3/TRBV12-4	13	-	TGTGCCAGCAGCTTGGTGGAGAACACTGAAGCTTTCTTT	CASSLVENTEAFF
few	TRBJ2-3	TRBV4-3	13	-	TGCGCCAGCAGCCAAGGAATGGGGGATACGCAGTATTTT	CASSQGMGDTQYF
few	TRBJ2-7	TRBV7-2	14	-	TGTGCCAGCAGCCCCCGGCAGGGTATCAACGAGCAGTACTTC	CASSPRQGINEQYF
few	TRBJ2-7	TRBV7-2	15	-	TGTGCCAGCAGCTGGGGGTCCGGGGTCTCCTACGAGCAGTACTTC	CASSWGSGVSYEQYF
-	TRBJ2-7	TRBV11-2	14	-	TGTGCCAGCAGCTTAGGGGGCGGCCTCTACGAGCAGTACTTC	CASSLGGGLYEQYF
many	TRBJ2-2	TRBV5-1	12	-	TGCGCCAGCAGCTTGGAAGGCGGGGAGCTGTTTTTT	CASSLEGGELFF
many	TRBJ1-2	TRBV29-1	13	TRBD1	TGCAGCGTTGATGGGACAGGGGGCCCCGGCTACACCTTC	CSVDGTGGPGYTF
-	TRBJ2-1	TRBV7-2	13	TRBD2	TGTGCCAGCAGCTTACTGACTAGCAGTGAGCAGTTCTTC	CASSLLTSSEQFF
few	TRBJ2-7	TRBV5-1	15	-	TGCGCCAGCAGCTTTACGGCAGGACAAGCCTACGAGCAGTACTTC	CASSFTAGQAYEQYF
-	TRBJ2-5	TRBV5-4	17	TRBD2	TGTGCCAGCAGCTCCCCGCCATTACTAGCGGGGGGAGGGACCCAGTACTTC	CASSSPPLLAGGGTQYF
few	TRBJ1-6	TRBV6-2/TRBV6-3	13	-	TGTGCCAGCTGTAACAGGAACAATTCACCCCTCCACTTT	CASCNRNNSPLHF
few	TRBJ2-5	TRBV7-6	16	TRBD1	TGTGCCAGCAGCCATGAGGACAGGGGGCTCTGGGAGACCCAGTACTTC	CASSHEDRGLWETQYF
few	TRBJ2-3	TRBV6-6	13	-	TGTGCCAGCAGCCAGGGGTGGACAGATACGCAGTATTTT	CASSQGWTDTQYF
few	TRBJ1-1	TRBV2	12	-	TGTGCCGGAACAGCGGAGAACACTGAAGCTTTCTTT	CAGTAENTEAFF
few	TRBJ2-3	TRBV7-2	15	TRBD2	TGTGCCAGCAGGAAACTAGCGGGGGGCACAGATACGCAGTATTTT	CASRKLAGGTDTQYF
few	TRBJ1-4	TRBV5-1	14	TRBD1	TGCGCCAGCAGCTGGGACAGTACTAATGAAAAACTGTTTTTT	CASSWDSTNEKLFF
few	TRBJ1-2	TRBV24-1	12	-	TGTGCCACCAGTGACTCAGGGAGCGGCTACACCTTC	CATSDSGSGYTF
few	TRBJ1-2	TRBV5-1	14	TRBD1	TGCGCCAGCAGCTGGACAGGGTCTAACTATGGCTACACCTTC	CASSWTGSNYGYTF
many	TRBJ2-1	TRBV7-3	15	-	TGTGCCAGCAGCTCCCGGCAGGGCAGAATCAATGAGCAGTTCTTC	CASSSRQGRINEQFF
few	TRBJ2-3	TRBV12-3/TRBV12-4	14	-	TGTGCCAGCAGTCCAGGGTATTCCGCAGATACGCAGTATTTT	CASSPGYSADTQYF